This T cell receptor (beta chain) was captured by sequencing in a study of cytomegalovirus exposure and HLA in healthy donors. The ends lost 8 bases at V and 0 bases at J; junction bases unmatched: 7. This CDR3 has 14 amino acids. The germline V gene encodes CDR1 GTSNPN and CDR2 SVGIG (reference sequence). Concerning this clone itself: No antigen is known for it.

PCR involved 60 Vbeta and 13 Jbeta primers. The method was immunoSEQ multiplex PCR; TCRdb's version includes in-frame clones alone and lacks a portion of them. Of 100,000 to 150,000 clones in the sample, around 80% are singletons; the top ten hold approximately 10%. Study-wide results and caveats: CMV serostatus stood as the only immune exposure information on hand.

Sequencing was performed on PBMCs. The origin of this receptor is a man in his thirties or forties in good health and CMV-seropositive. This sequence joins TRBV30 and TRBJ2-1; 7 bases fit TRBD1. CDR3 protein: CARNRGSSYNEQFF. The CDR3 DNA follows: TGTGCCCGGAACAGGGGTAGCTCCTACAATGAGCAGTTCTTC.